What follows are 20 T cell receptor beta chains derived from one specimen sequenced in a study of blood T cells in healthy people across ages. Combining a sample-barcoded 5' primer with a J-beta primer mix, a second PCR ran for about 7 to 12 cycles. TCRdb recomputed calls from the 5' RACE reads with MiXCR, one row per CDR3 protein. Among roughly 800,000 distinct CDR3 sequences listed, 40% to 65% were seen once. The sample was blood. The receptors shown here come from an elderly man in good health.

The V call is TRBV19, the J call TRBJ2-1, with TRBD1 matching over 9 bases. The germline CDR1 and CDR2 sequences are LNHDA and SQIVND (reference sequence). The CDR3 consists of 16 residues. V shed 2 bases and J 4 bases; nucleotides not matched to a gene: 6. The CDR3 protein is CASSIRGTGLYNEQFF. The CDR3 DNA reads TGTGCCAGTAGTATACGCGGGACAGGGTTGTACAATGAGCAGTTCTTC. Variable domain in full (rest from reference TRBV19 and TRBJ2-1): DGGITQSPKYLFRKEGQNVTLSCEQNLNHDAMYWYRQDPGQGLRLIYYSQIVNDFQKGDIAEGYSVSREKKESFPLTVTSAQKNPTAFYLCASSIRGTGLYNEQFFGPGTRLTVL.

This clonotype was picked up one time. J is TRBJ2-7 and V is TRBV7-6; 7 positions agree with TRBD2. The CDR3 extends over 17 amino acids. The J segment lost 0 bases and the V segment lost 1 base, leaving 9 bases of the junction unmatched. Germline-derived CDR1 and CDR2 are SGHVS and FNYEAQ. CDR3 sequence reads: CASSLVEGRGSSYEQYF. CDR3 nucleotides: TGTGCCAGCAGCTTAGTGGAAGGGCGGGGGAGCTCCTACGAGCAGTACTTC.

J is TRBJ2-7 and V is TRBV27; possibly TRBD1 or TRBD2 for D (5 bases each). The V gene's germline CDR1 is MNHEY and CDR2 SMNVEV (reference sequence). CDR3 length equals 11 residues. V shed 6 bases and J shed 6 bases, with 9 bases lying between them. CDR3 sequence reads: CASRQRGEQYF. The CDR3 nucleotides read TGTGCCAGCAGGCAGAGGGGCGAGCAGTACTTC.

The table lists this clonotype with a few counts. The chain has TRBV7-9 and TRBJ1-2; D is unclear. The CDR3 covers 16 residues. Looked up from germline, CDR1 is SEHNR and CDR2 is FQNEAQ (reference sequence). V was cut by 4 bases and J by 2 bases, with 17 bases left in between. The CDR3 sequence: CASSSMTPRANYGYTF. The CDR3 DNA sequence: TGTGCCAGCAGCTCTATGACCCCGCGGGCGAACTATGGCTACACCTTC.

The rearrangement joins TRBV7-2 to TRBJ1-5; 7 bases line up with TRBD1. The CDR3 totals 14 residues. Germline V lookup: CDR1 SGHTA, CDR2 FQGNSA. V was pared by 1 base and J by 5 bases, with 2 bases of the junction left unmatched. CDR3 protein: CASSLVGGDQPQHF. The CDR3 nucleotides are TGTGCCAGCAGCTTAGTAGGGGGCGATCAGCCCCAGCATTTT.

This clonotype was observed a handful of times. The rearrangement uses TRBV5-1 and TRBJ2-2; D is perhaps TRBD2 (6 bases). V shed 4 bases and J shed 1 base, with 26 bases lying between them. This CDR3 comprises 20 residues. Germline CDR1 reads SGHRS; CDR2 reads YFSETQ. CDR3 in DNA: TGCGCCAGCAGCCGCTGGAGAGTGGGGGACTCCTTACTGAACACCGGGGAGCTGTTTTTT. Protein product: CASSRWRVGDSLLNTGELFF.

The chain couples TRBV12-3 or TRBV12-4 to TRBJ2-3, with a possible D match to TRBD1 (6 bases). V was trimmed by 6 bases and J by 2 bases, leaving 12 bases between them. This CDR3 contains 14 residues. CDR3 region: CASRALGATDTQYF. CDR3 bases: TGTGCCAGCAGGGCTCTGGGGGCCACAGATACGCAGTATTTT.

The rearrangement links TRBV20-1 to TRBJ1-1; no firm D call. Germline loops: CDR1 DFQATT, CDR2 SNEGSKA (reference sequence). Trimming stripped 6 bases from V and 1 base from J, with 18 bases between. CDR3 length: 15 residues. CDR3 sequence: CSARESGRQNTEAFF. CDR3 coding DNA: TGCAGTGCCCGGGAGTCTGGGCGGCAGAACACTGAAGCTTTCTTT.

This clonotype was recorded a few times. CDR3 in DNA: TGTGCCAGCAGCCCGGGAGAAGAACGAGGCTCCTACGAGCAGTACTTC. Amino acids: CASSPGEERGSYEQYF. The chain carries TRBV6-2 or TRBV6-3 and TRBJ2-7, with D perhaps matching TRBD2 (6 bases). Germline CDR1 MNHEY, CDR2 SVGEGT. The germline V and J ends were trimmed by 6 bases and 0 bases, with 18 bases remaining between them. The CDR3 consists of 16 residues.

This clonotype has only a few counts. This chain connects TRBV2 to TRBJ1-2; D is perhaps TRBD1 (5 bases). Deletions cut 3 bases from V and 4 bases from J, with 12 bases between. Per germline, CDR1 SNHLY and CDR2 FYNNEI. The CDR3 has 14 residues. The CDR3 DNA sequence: TGTGCCAGCAGTGAGAGAGAGGGGAGCTATGGCTACACCTTC. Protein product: CASSEREGSYGYTF.

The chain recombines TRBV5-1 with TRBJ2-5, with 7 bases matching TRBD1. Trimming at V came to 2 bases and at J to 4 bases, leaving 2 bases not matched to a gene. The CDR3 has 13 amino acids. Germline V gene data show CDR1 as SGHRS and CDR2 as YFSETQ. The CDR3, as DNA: TGCGCCAGCAGCTTCGGGACAGCAGAGACCCAGTACTTC. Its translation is CASSFGTAETQYF.

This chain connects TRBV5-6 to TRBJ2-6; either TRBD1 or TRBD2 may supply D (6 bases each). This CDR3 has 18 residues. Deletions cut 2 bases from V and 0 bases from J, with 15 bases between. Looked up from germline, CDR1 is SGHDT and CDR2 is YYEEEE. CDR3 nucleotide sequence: TGTGCCAGCAGCTTCGTGGGGGGCCTGCCCTCTGGGGCCAACGTCCTGACTTTC. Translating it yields CASSFVGGLPSGANVLTF. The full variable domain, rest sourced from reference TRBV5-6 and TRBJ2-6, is DAGVTQSPTHLIKTRGQQVTLRCSPKSGHDTVSWYQQALGQGPQFIFQYYEEEERQRGNFPDRFSGHQFPNYSSELNVNALLLGDSALYLCASSFVGGLPSGANVLTFGAGSRLTVL.

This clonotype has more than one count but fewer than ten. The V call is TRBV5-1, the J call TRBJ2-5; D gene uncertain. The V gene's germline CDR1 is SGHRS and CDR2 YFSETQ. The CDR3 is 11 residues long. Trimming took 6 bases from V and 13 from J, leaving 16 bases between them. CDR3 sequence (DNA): TGCGCCAGCACTGACGCCGGGCCCCGGTACTTC. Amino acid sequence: CASTDAGPRYF.

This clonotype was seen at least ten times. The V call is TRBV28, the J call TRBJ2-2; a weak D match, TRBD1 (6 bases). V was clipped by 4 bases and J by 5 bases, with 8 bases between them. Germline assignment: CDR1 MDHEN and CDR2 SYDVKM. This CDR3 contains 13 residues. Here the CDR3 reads CASSSRGTGELFF. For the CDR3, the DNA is TGTGCCAGCAGTTCAAGGGGGACCGGGGAGCTGTTTTTT. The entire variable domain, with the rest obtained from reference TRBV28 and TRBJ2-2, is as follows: DVKVTQSSRYLVKRTGEKVFLECVQDMDHENMFWYRQDPGLGLRLIYFSYDVKMKEKGDIPEGYSVSREKKERFSLILESASTNQTSMYLCASSSRGTGELFFGEGSRLTVL.

As DNA, the CDR3 is TGCAGTGCTTCAGACAGGGGTAGCTCTGGGGCCAACGTCCTGACTTTC. Its translation: CSASDRGSSGANVLTF. V gene TRBV20-1 combines with J gene TRBJ2-6; 8 positions agree with TRBD1. J gave up 0 bases and V 5 bases, and 6 bases lay outside the gene matches. Germline values: CDR1 DFQATT, CDR2 SNEGSKA (reference sequence). The CDR3 extends over 16 amino acids.

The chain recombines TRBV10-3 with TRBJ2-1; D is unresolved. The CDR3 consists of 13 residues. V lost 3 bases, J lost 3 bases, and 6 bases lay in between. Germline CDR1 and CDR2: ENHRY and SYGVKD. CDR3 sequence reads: CAISESSYNEQFF. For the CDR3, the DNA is TGTGCCATCAGTGAATCTAGCTACAATGAGCAGTTCTTC.

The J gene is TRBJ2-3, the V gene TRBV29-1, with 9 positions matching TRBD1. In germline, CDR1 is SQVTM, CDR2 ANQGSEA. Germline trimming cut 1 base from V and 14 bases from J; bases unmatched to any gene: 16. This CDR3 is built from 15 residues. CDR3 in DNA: TGCAGCGTTGAAGCCTCGACAGGGGGTGGCAGATACGCGTATTTT. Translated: CSVEASTGGGRYAYF.

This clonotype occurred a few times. The chain's CDR3 is CASSKGRGRGQETQYF. In DNA form, the CDR3 reads TGTGCCAGCAGCAAAGGTCGGGGTAGGGGCCAAGAGACCCAGTACTTC. V is TRBV7-2 and J is TRBJ2-5, with D possibly called TRBD1 or TRBD2 (5 bases each). The germline V gene encodes CDR1 SGHTA and CDR2 FQGNSA. The ends were cut back, 5 bases at V and 1 base at J, with 17 bases in the middle. The CDR3 sequence is 16 residues long.

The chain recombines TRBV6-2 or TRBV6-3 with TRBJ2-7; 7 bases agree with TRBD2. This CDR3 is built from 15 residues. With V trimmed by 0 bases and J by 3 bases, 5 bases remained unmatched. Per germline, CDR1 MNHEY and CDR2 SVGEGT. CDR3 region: CASSYSRTSFYEQYF. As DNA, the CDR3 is TGTGCCAGCAGTTACTCGAGGACTAGTTTCTACGAGCAGTACTTC.

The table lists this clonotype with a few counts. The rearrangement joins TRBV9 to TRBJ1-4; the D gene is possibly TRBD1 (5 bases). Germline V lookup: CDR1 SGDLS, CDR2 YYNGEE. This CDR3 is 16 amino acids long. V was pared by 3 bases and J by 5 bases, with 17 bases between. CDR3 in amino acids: CASSAAQGVANEKLFF. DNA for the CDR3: TGTGCCAGCAGCGCAGCGCAGGGAGTTGCGAATGAAAAACTGTTTTTT.